This T cell receptor (beta chain) was sequenced during a study of cytomegalovirus exposure and HLA in healthy donors. From germline, CDR1 is SNHLY and CDR2 FYNNEI. The V end was cut by 8 bases, the J end by 2 bases, with 23 bases between. This CDR3 spans 17 amino acids. In the case of this clone: Its cognate antigen is unknown.

Broader study findings: High sensitivity and specificity were reportedly achieved when the classifier diagnosed cytomegalovirus status.

TCRdb's copy holds only in-frame clones and misses some; the assay was immunoSEQ multiplex PCR. The sample holds under 200,000 clones, about 90% seen once. The sequenced sample consisted of PBMCs. This receptor was obtained from a woman aged 18-29 years in good health and CMV-seropositive. The chain couples TRBV2 to TRBJ2-3; perhaps TRBD1 as D (6 bases). DNA for the CDR3: TGTGCCAGCCCGTCCCGGACAGCAACAAAACCCACAGATACGCAGTATTTT. It translates to CASPSRTATKPTDTQYF.